These 12 T cell receptor beta chains were all obtained from the same sample, sequenced in a study of CD8+ T cells in alopecia areata. The authors extracted RNA and reverse transcribed it into cDNA as the sequencing template. Assay: immunoSEQ multiplex PCR; the TCRdb copy retains only in-frame clones and omits some. The sample consists of roughly 150,000 clones, around 50% of them appearing once. Sequences were derived from CD8+ T cells sorted from blood, sampled at week 0. The receptors were sampled from a human donor with alopecia areata.

About this clone itself: A single base separates this from a much larger clone, so it may be a read error. J is TRBJ2-1 and V is TRBV7-2; D is tentatively TRBD1 or TRBD2 (5 bases each). The length of the CDR3 is 15 residues. The V gene's germline CDR1 is SGHTA and CDR2 FQGNSA. The CDR3 sequence: CASSLGIGTLNEQLF. The CDR3 DNA reads as TGTGCCAGCAGCTTAGGCATCGGGACGCTTAATGAGCAGCTCTTC.

This clone was counted a few times. This rearrangement joins TRBV5-6 to TRBJ2-1; D is perhaps TRBD1 or TRBD2 (6 bases each). Trimming left V 4 bases short and J 10 bases short, with 24 bases between. Germline V CDR1 and CDR2: SGHDT, YYEEEE. The CDR3 consists of 16 residues. The CDR3 region has the DNA TGTGCCAGCAGCCCAGGCGGGACGGGGGCCGTTCGAGAGCAGTTCTTC. It translates to CASSPGGTGAVREQFF. Full variable domain (rest looked up from reference TRBV5-6 and TRBJ2-1): DAGVTQSPTHLIKTRGQQVTLRCSPKSGHDTVSWYQQALGQGPQFIFQYYEEEERQRGNFPDRFSGHQFPNYSSELNVNALLLGDSALYLCASSPGGTGAVREQFFGPGTRLTVL.

By proportion, this clone is medium-sized. The chain joins TRBV7-9 to TRBJ2-1, with TRBD2 matching over 8 bases. CDR1 is SEHNR and CDR2 is FQNEAQ in the germline V gene (reference sequence). Unmatched junction bases numbered 7, after V lost 8 bases and J lost 7 bases. This CDR3 has 13 residues. The CDR3 loop is CASHAGGGNEQFF. The CDR3 DNA follows: TGTGCCAGCCATGCGGGGGGTGGAAATGAGCAGTTCTTC.

The J gene is TRBJ2-1, the V gene TRBV5-6, with 8 bases matching TRBD2. This CDR3 is built from 16 residues. Germline-derived CDR1 and CDR2 are SGHDT and YYEEEE. Trimming removed 6 bases from V and 2 bases from J; junction bases left unmatched: 10. CDR3 nucleotide sequence: TGTGCCAGCACCCAGGACGTAGCGGGGACCTACAATGAGCAGTTCTTC. It is translated as CASTQDVAGTYNEQFF.

This chain connects TRBV30 to TRBJ2-3; TRBD2 is a possible D gene (6 bases). V lost 5 bases, J lost 4 bases, and 13 bases lay in between. CDR3 size: 13 residues. Germline-derived CDR1 and CDR2 are GTSNPN and SVGIG (reference sequence). The CDR3 region has the DNA TGTGCCTGGGACGGGGGAGGCGCAGATACGCAGTATTTT. This codes for CAWDGGGADTQYF.

This clone showed up just once. This chain links TRBV27 with TRBJ2-1; 8 bases are shared with TRBD2. This CDR3 has 16 amino acids. V was clipped by 5 bases and J by 6 bases; unmatched bases: 12. Germline V lookup: CDR1 MNHEY, CDR2 SMNVEV (reference sequence). The CDR3 sequence is CASSPSAGEQFNEQFF. The CDR3 nucleotides are TGTGCCAGCAGTCCCTCAGCGGGGGAGCAGTTCAATGAGCAGTTCTTC.

V and J are TRBV9 and TRBJ2-2; perhaps TRBD2 as D (6 bases). V gave up 4 bases and J gave up 7 bases, with 17 bases separating them. The CDR3 covers 15 residues. Germline V gene lookup returns CDR1 SGDLS and CDR2 YYNGEE. In DNA, the CDR3 is TGTGCCAGCAGCTTAATGGGGGGAATCAGCGGGGAGCTGTTTTTT. Translating it yields CASSLMGGISGELFF.

This rearrangement joins TRBV6-5 to TRBJ1-1; D is possibly TRBD1 (5 bases). V lost 2 bases, J lost 5 bases, and 9 bases lay in between. Germline V lookup: CDR1 MNHEY, CDR2 SVGAGI. This CDR3 comprises 13 residues. The CDR3 nucleotides are TGTGCCAGCAGTTACGTTGGGGGAACTGAAGCTTTCTTT. It codes for CASSYVGGTEAFF.

The chain uses TRBV7-2 and TRBJ2-7; possible D gene TRBD1, 6 bases. Between the trimmed V and J ends, which lost 2 bases and 4 bases, there was a span of 12 bases. CDR3 size: 14 residues. Germline CDR1 reads SGHTA; CDR2 reads FQGNSA. In DNA, the CDR3 is TGTGCCAGCAGCTTATTGGGGACACAGTACGAGCAGTACTTC. It encodes CASSLLGTQYEQYF.

This clone was counted only a few times. The chain links TRBV27 to TRBJ2-2, with D maybe TRBD2 (7 bases). CDR1 is MNHEY and CDR2 is SMNVEV in the germline V gene (reference sequence). Trimming removed 2 bases at V and 4 bases at J, with 11 bases between. This CDR3 comprises 15 residues. Here the CDR3 reads CASSLGGGGTGELFF. CDR3 nucleotide sequence: TGTGCCAGCAGTTTAGGGGGGGGCGGCACCGGGGAGCTGTTTTTT.

CDR3 loop: CASSSPNSPLHF. For the CDR3, the DNA is TGTGCCAGCAGCTCCCCCAATTCACCCCTCCACTTT. The chain has TRBV13 and TRBJ1-6; D uncertain. The CDR3 runs 12 residues. V lost 4 bases to trimming and J lost 7 bases, with 5 bases between them. The germline gives CDR1 PRHDT, CDR2 FYEKMQ (reference sequence).

This chain uses TRBV5-1 with TRBJ2-7; the D gene is possibly TRBD1 (6 bases). There are 16 residues in the CDR3. Per germline, CDR1 SGHRS and CDR2 YFSETQ. The V end was cut by 2 bases, the J end by 0 bases, with 15 bases between. CDR3 loop: CASSFSPQGPSYEQYF. CDR3 nucleotide sequence: TGCGCCAGCAGCTTCTCTCCACAGGGACCCTCCTACGAGCAGTACTTC.